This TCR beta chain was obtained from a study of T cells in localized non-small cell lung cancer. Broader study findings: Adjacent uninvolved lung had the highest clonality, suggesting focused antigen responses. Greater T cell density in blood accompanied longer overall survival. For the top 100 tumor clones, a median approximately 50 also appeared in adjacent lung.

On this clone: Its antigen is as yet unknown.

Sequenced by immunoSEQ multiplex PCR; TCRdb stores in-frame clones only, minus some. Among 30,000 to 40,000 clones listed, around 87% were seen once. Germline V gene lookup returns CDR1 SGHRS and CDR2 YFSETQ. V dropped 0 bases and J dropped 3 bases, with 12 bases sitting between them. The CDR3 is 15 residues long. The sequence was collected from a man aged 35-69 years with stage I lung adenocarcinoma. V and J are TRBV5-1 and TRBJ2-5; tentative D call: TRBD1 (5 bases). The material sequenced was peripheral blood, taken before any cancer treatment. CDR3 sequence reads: CASSLVNGAKETQYF. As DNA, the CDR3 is TGCGCCAGCAGCTTGGTGAATGGGGCTAAAGAGACCCAGTACTTC.